Listed below are T cell receptor beta chains from one sample, sequenced in a study of technical replicates of blood from a few donors. The protocol was immunoSEQ multiplex PCR, while the TCRdb copy is restricted to in-frame clones and leaves out a portion. Of 55,000 to 75,000 clones in the sample, over 80% were seen once. Material: T cells isolated from PBMCs. All receptors come from a human donor in good health. Each CDR3 is given with its conserved first and last residue. Fields, in order: V gene, J gene, CDR3 protein.

v_call: TRBV5-6; j_call: TRBJ2-7; cdr3_aa: CASSLDLAGVGEQYF
v_call: TRBV2; j_call: TRBJ2-7; cdr3_aa: CASSEVDSYEQYF
v_call: TRBV9; j_call: TRBJ1-5; cdr3_aa: CARTVNSNQPQHF
v_call: TRBV5-8; j_call: TRBJ1-5; cdr3_aa: CASSVYDRFNQPQHF
v_call: TRBV19; j_call: TRBJ1-4; cdr3_aa: CASSKLENEKLFF
v_call: TRBV5-1; j_call: TRBJ1-1; cdr3_aa: CASSLGDRATEAFF
v_call: TRBV5-5; j_call: TRBJ2-3; cdr3_aa: CASSLGGEGTDTQYF
v_call: TRBV10-3; j_call: TRBJ1-5; cdr3_aa: CAIGPSDREDASNQPQHF
v_call: TRBV30; j_call: TRBJ2-1; cdr3_aa: CAWATFSVSYNEQFF
v_call: TRBV9; j_call: TRBJ2-3; cdr3_aa: CASSVGAGKNVDTQYF
v_call: TRBV7-9; j_call: TRBJ1-5; cdr3_aa: CASSLEGRSNQPQHF
v_call: TRBV15; j_call: TRBJ2-1; cdr3_aa: CATSRPPDNEQFF
v_call: TRBV9; j_call: TRBJ2-7; cdr3_aa: CASSGPSVEQYF
v_call: TRBV28; j_call: TRBJ1-4; cdr3_aa: CASSAPDRGTNEKLFF
v_call: TRBV28; j_call: TRBJ1-1; cdr3_aa: CATTGDTEAFF
v_call: TRBV5-8; j_call: TRBJ2-1; cdr3_aa: CASSPTKVSSGFYNEQFF
v_call: TRBV6-5; j_call: TRBJ2-7; cdr3_aa: CASSYWGQAYEQYF
v_call: TRBV10-3; j_call: TRBJ2-3; cdr3_aa: CAIRGTGLTDTQYF
v_call: TRBV11-2; j_call: TRBJ1-1; cdr3_aa: CASSLGGHTEAFF
v_call: TRBV18; j_call: TRBJ2-7; cdr3_aa: CASSPLDISTYEQYF
v_call: TRBV11-2; j_call: TRBJ2-5; cdr3_aa: CASSLWSQETQYF
v_call: TRBV7-3; j_call: TRBJ1-1; cdr3_aa: CASSSQGTEAFF
v_call: TRBV30; j_call: TRBJ2-7; cdr3_aa: CAWSSREEQYF
v_call: TRBV18; j_call: TRBJ1-2; cdr3_aa: CASSPEGSPYGYTF
v_call: TRBV19; j_call: TRBJ1-5; cdr3_aa: CASSPQGYQPQHF
v_call: TRBV5-4; j_call: TRBJ1-2; cdr3_aa: CASSLGGTGLLRQDGYTF
v_call: TRBV19; j_call: TRBJ1-5; cdr3_aa: CASSILSGHQPQHF
v_call: TRBV4-3; j_call: TRBJ2-3; cdr3_aa: CASSQSQTGTAPDTQYF
v_call: TRBV7-9; j_call: TRBJ2-7; cdr3_aa: CASSSEGRAEPYF
v_call: TRBV29-1; j_call: TRBJ2-7; cdr3_aa: CSVDRGHEQYF
v_call: TRBV7-5; j_call: TRBJ1-2; cdr3_aa: CVRSHREGYTF
v_call: TRBV4-2; j_call: TRBJ1-2; cdr3_aa: CASSLAERPNYGYTF
v_call: TRBV18; j_call: TRBJ2-1; cdr3_aa: CASSPQGANEQFF
v_call: TRBV2; j_call: TRBJ1-2; cdr3_aa: CASSYRGHRGYTF
v_call: TRBV30; j_call: TRBJ1-1; cdr3_aa: CAWSVPRTGGHTEAFF
v_call: TRBV13; j_call: TRBJ1-2; cdr3_aa: CASSQVEDRNYGYTF
v_call: TRBV4-1; j_call: TRBJ1-5; cdr3_aa: CASSQATGLNNQPQHF
v_call: TRBV6-5; j_call: TRBJ1-2; cdr3_aa: CASSPNILDRDGYTF
v_call: TRBV7-9; j_call: TRBJ2-7; cdr3_aa: CASSKGGAYEQYF
v_call: TRBV4-1; j_call: TRBJ2-3; cdr3_aa: CASSQDRALWAVGADTQYF
v_call: TRBV18; j_call: TRBJ2-1; cdr3_aa: CASSQRSAGTSYEQFF
v_call: TRBV13; j_call: TRBJ2-6; cdr3_aa: CASSLRLAGGVTGANVLTF
v_call: TRBV14; j_call: TRBJ2-7; cdr3_aa: CASSQVPAGPIYEQYF
v_call: TRBV5-8; j_call: TRBJ2-3; cdr3_aa: CASIDRLSTDTQYF
v_call: TRBV4-2; j_call: TRBJ1-3; cdr3_aa: CASSQEQFSGNTIYF
v_call: TRBV11-2; j_call: TRBJ2-7; cdr3_aa: CASSSGTGGEQYF
v_call: TRBV14; j_call: TRBJ2-4; cdr3_aa: CASSQDGWGQKNIQYF
v_call: TRBV4-1; j_call: TRBJ2-7; cdr3_aa: CASSHDGQADSYEQYF
v_call: TRBV2; j_call: TRBJ2-3; cdr3_aa: CASRGPSGSTDTQYF
v_call: TRBV11-2; j_call: TRBJ2-7; cdr3_aa: CASSFGGQGGSYEQYF
v_call: TRBV10-3; j_call: TRBJ1-1; cdr3_aa: CAISESGLRNTEAFF